The 8 T cell receptor beta chains below all came from one sample that was sequenced in a study of blood T cell repertoires in COVID-19. Produced via immunoSEQ multiplex PCR; TCRdb's table is partial and in-frame only. Among roughly 52,000 clones listed, 70% to 85% were seen once. Source material: peripheral blood. Receptors were obtained from an elderly man with COVID-19, enrolled during active disease.

This chain joins TRBV6-6 and TRBJ1-2; D is uncertain. The V end lost 5 bases, the J end lost 2 bases, and 18 bases lay between the germline ends. The length of the CDR3 is 16 residues. Per germline, CDR1 MNHNY and CDR2 SVGAGI (reference sequence). CDR3 sequence: CASSPDLRVENYGYTF. As DNA, the CDR3 is TGTGCCAGCAGTCCTGATCTCCGGGTTGAAAACTATGGCTACACCTTC.

In this sample, this clone turned up once. The chain has TRBV28 and TRBJ2-7; 9 bases align to TRBD1. The CDR3 sequence is 16 residues long. Trimming removed 7 bases from V and 6 bases from J; junction bases left unmatched: 16. Germline V gene data show CDR1 as MDHEN and CDR2 as SYDVKM. CDR3 sequence: CASTLTGGTFRGEQYF. DNA for the CDR3: TGTGCCAGCACCTTGACAGGGGGAACGTTCAGAGGCGAGCAGTACTTC.

V and J are TRBV27 and TRBJ1-1; 9 bases align to TRBD1. The CDR3 loop spans 12 amino acids. Losses at the gene ends were 6 bases for V and 5 bases for J; bases not matched to a gene: 1. The germline gives CDR1 MNHEY, CDR2 SMNVEV (reference sequence). This CDR3 is CASRDRGTEAFF. The CDR3 DNA is TGTGCCAGCAGAGACAGGGGGACTGAAGCTTTCTTT.

V and J are TRBV19 and TRBJ1-2; D ambiguous. The CDR3 extends over 12 amino acids. Trimming shortened V by 6 bases and J by 8 bases, and 13 bases separated the two germline ends. The V gene's germline CDR1 is LNHDA and CDR2 SQIVND (reference sequence). Written as DNA, the CDR3 is TGTGCCAGTAGCCCCTGGTCGGAGGGCTACACCTTC. Amino acids: CASSPWSEGYTF.

The CDR3 DNA follows: TGTGCCAGCAGCCCAAGCGGGGGCCGAAACATTCAGTACTTC. It encodes CASSPSGGRNIQYF. This sequence joins TRBV5-4 and TRBJ2-4; 8 bases map to TRBD2. CDR3 size: 14 residues. Trimming at V came to 4 bases and at J to 6 bases, leaving 6 bases not matched to a gene. Per germline, CDR1 SGHNT and CDR2 YYREEE (reference sequence).

The rearrangement uses TRBV27 and TRBJ2-3; D perhaps matches TRBD1 (6 bases). This CDR3 region has 18 residues. Trimming pared 2 bases from V and 0 bases from J, leaving 18 bases between. Germline V gene lookup returns CDR1 MNHEY and CDR2 SMNVEV (reference sequence). The CDR3 loop is CASSLTSLGRGSTDTQYF. CDR3 coding DNA: TGTGCCAGCAGTTTAACTTCCCTGGGCAGGGGTAGCACAGATACGCAGTATTTT.

This clone was seen only a few times. This sequence joins TRBV11-3 and TRBJ2-2, with 10 bases lining up with TRBD1. V trimming: 5 bases; J trimming: 3 bases; junction bases outside the gene matches: 9. Germline CDR1 reads SGHNT; CDR2 reads YENEEA. This CDR3 has 17 amino acids. The CDR3 loop is CASSPIPTGGDTGELFF. The CDR3 coding sequence is TGTGCCAGCAGCCCAATACCGACAGGGGGCGACACCGGGGAGCTGTTTTTT.

The chain uses TRBV18 and TRBJ2-3; weak D call: TRBD1 (6 bases). V shed 2 bases and J shed 4 bases, with 19 bases lying between them. The germline V gene encodes CDR1 KGHSH and CDR2 LQKENI. CDR3 length equals 17 residues. In DNA, the CDR3 is TGTGCCAGCTCACCAAGACGGGACACCAAGGGCGCAGATACGCAGTATTTT. Its protein product is CASSPRRDTKGADTQYF.